This is a list of T cell receptor beta chains from one sample in a study of OX40 agonist ivuxolimab in advanced cancers. Clones were sequenced by immunoSEQ multiplex PCR, and TCRdb holds only the in-frame ones, with some missing. The sample holds 77,000 or so clones; less than 95% are singletons and the top ten take 11%. The sequenced sample was CD4+ or CD8+ T cells sorted from blood, obtained in a trial of the OX40 agonist ivuxolimab. The receptors were sampled from an adult with an advanced solid tumor such as melanoma, head and neck, liver or kidney cancer. Each CDR3 is given with its conserved first and last residue. The D gene is left open where the match is weak. Some rows mark clone size as missing; the rest say once, few, many or name a class of expanded clone.

J: TRBJ2-3
V: TRBV7-9
size: -
D: -
CDR3: CASSWSTDTQYF
DNA: TGTGCCAGCAGCTGGAGCACAGATACGCAGTATTTT

J: TRBJ1-1
V: TRBV5-1
size: -
D: -
CDR3: CASSLTGGPIEAFF
DNA: TGCGCCAGCAGCTTGACGGGCGGGCCCATTGAAGCTTTCTTT

J: TRBJ1-2
V: TRBV7-8
size: -
D: -
CDR3: CASSRPGTGGTYGYTF
DNA: TGTGCCAGCAGCCGCCCGGGGACGGGGGGAACCTATGGCTACACCTTC

J: TRBJ2-7
V: TRBV14
size: -
D: -
CDR3: CASSLRTYEQYF
DNA: TGTGCCAGCAGCCTTCGGACTTACGAGCAGTACTTC

J: TRBJ2-7
V: TRBV6-1
size: -
D: -
CDR3: CASTSTEIYEQYF
DNA: TGTGCCAGCACATCGACAGAGATCTACGAGCAGTACTTC

J: TRBJ1-4
V: TRBV9
size: -
D: -
CDR3: CASSGEMPENEKLFF
DNA: TGTGCCAGCAGCGGCGAGATGCCGGAGAATGAAAAACTGTTTTTT

J: TRBJ2-5
V: TRBV29-1
size: -
D: -
CDR3: CSVETGEETQYF
DNA: TGCAGCGTTGAAACCGGGGAAGAGACCCAGTACTTC

J: TRBJ2-2
V: TRBV6-4
size: -
D: TRBD2
CDR3: CASSLLAGALTGELFF
DNA: TGTGCCAGCAGTTTACTAGCGGGGGCCCTCACCGGGGAGCTGTTTTTT

J: TRBJ1-4
V: TRBV30
size: -
D: TRBD1
CDR3: CAWRGQGWGDNEKLFF
DNA: TGTGCCTGGAGAGGACAGGGCTGGGGAGATAATGAAAAACTGTTTTTT

J: TRBJ2-5
V: TRBV4-1
size: medium-sized
D: TRBD2
CDR3: CASSHPGLEETQYF
DNA: TGCGCCAGCAGCCACCCGGGACTAGAAGAGACCCAGTACTTC

J: TRBJ2-7
V: TRBV7-6
size: -
D: TRBD2
CDR3: CASSLGGGPYEQYF
DNA: TGTGCCAGCAGCTTAGGCGGGGGGCCCTACGAGCAGTACTTC

J: TRBJ1-5
V: TRBV6-4
size: once
D: -
CDR3: CASSDSMRGPNQPQHF
DNA: TGTGCCAGCAGTGACTCGATGCGGGGCCCCAATCAGCCCCAGCATTTT

J: TRBJ2-1
V: TRBV7-6
size: -
D: -
CDR3: CASSQRPGGPTYNEQFF
DNA: TGTGCCAGCAGCCAACGACCCGGGGGGCCTACCTACAATGAGCAGTTCTTC

J: TRBJ1-2
V: TRBV10-3
size: -
D: -
CDR3: CAISEKPSNYGYTF
DNA: TGTGCCATCAGTGAAAAGCCTTCTAACTATGGCTACACCTTC

J: TRBJ2-1
V: TRBV29-1
size: -
D: -
CDR3: CSVNRGRANEQFF
DNA: TGCAGCGTCAACCGGGGCCGGGCAAATGAGCAGTTCTTC

J: TRBJ1-2
V: TRBV9
size: -
D: TRBD1
CDR3: CASSVAGRGPNYGYTF
DNA: TGTGCCAGCAGCGTAGCAGGAAGGGGGCCTAACTATGGCTACACCTTC

J: TRBJ1-1
V: TRBV30
size: once
D: -
CDR3: CAWGDSEVPMNTEAFF
DNA: TGTGCCTGGGGAGACAGCGAGGTACCTATGAACACTGAAGCTTTCTTT

J: TRBJ2-1
V: TRBV7-3
size: -
D: -
CDR3: CASSSDSSYNEQFF
DNA: TGTGCCAGCAGCTCGGACAGCTCCTACAATGAGCAGTTCTTC

J: TRBJ2-7
V: TRBV5-6
size: -
D: -
CDR3: CASSSGGVHEQYF
DNA: TGTGCCAGCAGCTCCGGGGGCGTCCACGAGCAGTACTTC

J: TRBJ2-2
V: TRBV4-1
size: -
D: -
CDR3: CASSPTPGYTGELFF
DNA: TGCGCCAGCAGCCCCACTCCAGGGTACACCGGGGAGCTGTTTTTT

J: TRBJ2-7
V: TRBV27
size: -
D: TRBD2
CDR3: CASSLLAGASYEQYF
DNA: TGTGCCAGCAGTTTACTAGCGGGGGCCTCCTACGAGCAGTACTTC

J: TRBJ2-7
V: TRBV27
size: -
D: -
CDR3: CASSLIRLRDSYEQYF
DNA: TGTGCCAGCAGTTTAATAAGGCTTCGTGACTCCTACGAGCAGTACTTC

J: TRBJ1-5
V: TRBV7-2
size: -
D: -
CDR3: CASSLGVRGSNQPQHF
DNA: TGTGCCAGCAGCTTAGGAGTTCGGGGTAGCAATCAGCCCCAGCATTTT

J: TRBJ2-2
V: TRBV13
size: few
D: -
CDR3: CASSLGGIGELFF
DNA: TGTGCCAGCAGCTTAGGAGGGATCGGGGAGCTGTTTTTT

J: TRBJ1-4
V: TRBV6-5
size: -
D: -
CDR3: CASTESRQAPWELFF
DNA: TGTGCCAGCACCGAATCCCGACAGGCGCCTTGGGAACTGTTTTTT

J: TRBJ1-1
V: TRBV10-3
size: -
D: TRBD1
CDR3: CAIRRTGPNAEAFF
DNA: TGTGCCATCAGACGGACAGGGCCGAACGCTGAAGCTTTCTTT

J: TRBJ1-2
V: TRBV29-1
size: -
D: -
CDR3: CSVETARVFNYGYTF
DNA: TGCAGCGTTGAAACTGCCAGGGTATTTAACTATGGCTACACCTTC

J: TRBJ1-2
V: TRBV15
size: -
D: TRBD1
CDR3: CATSSRDRGFYGYTF
DNA: TGTGCCACCAGCAGTAGAGACAGGGGGTTCTATGGCTACACCTTC

J: TRBJ1-2
V: TRBV5-4
size: -
D: -
CDR3: CASSLSFPNYGYTF
DNA: TGTGCCAGCAGCCTATCATTCCCTAACTATGGCTACACCTTC

J: TRBJ2-2
V: TRBV29-1
size: -
D: TRBD1
CDR3: CSAQGGAGELFF
DNA: TGCAGCGCCCAAGGGGGCGCCGGGGAGCTGTTTTTT

J: TRBJ1-6
V: TRBV14
size: -
D: TRBD1
CDR3: CASSQYRGGDSPLHF
DNA: TGTGCCAGCAGCCAATACAGGGGTGGTGATTCACCCCTCCACTTT

J: TRBJ1-3
V: TRBV6-1
size: -
D: -
CDR3: CASSEYRAGNTIYF
DNA: TGTGCCAGCAGTGAATATCGGGCTGGAAACACCATATATTTT

J: TRBJ2-3
V: TRBV6-4
size: -
D: TRBD2
CDR3: CASSVAGGPDTQYF
DNA: TGTGCCAGCAGTGTAGCGGGGGGGCCAGATACGCAGTATTTT

J: TRBJ2-7
V: TRBV18
size: -
D: -
CDR3: CASSPMGGPSYEQYF
DNA: TGTGCCAGCTCCCCAATGGGGGGCCCTTCCTACGAGCAGTACTTC

J: TRBJ2-4
V: TRBV19
size: -
D: -
CDR3: CASSWTASQNIQYF
DNA: TGTGCCAGTAGTTGGACAGCTTCCCAAAACATTCAGTACTTC

J: TRBJ1-3
V: TRBV30
size: -
D: -
CDR3: CAWSVKLTGNTIYF
DNA: TGTGCCTGGAGTGTCAAGTTGACTGGAAACACCATATATTTT

J: TRBJ2-7
V: TRBV29-1
size: -
D: -
CDR3: CSVASDSSYEQYF
DNA: TGCAGCGTTGCCTCAGACAGCTCCTACGAGCAGTACTTC

J: TRBJ1-2
V: TRBV27
size: -
D: -
CDR3: CASSQVGELTLYTF
DNA: TGTGCCAGCAGTCAAGTAGGAGAATTGACGCTCTACACCTTC

J: TRBJ1-2
V: TRBV4-1
size: -
D: -
CDR3: CASSQWSGADGYTF
DNA: TGCGCCAGCAGCCAATGGTCAGGGGCCGATGGCTACACCTTC

J: TRBJ2-7
V: TRBV7-6
size: -
D: -
CDR3: CASSAGPRALYEQYF
DNA: TGTGCCAGCAGCGCAGGACCCCGAGCCCTCTACGAGCAGTACTTC

J: TRBJ2-7
V: TRBV7-9
size: -
D: -
CDR3: CASSLVGRSHEQYF
DNA: TGTGCCAGCAGCTTAGTGGGCAGGAGTCACGAGCAGTACTTC

J: TRBJ2-5
V: TRBV30
size: -
D: -
CDR3: CAWNRAQETQYF
DNA: TGTGCCTGGAACCGGGCTCAAGAGACCCAGTACTTC